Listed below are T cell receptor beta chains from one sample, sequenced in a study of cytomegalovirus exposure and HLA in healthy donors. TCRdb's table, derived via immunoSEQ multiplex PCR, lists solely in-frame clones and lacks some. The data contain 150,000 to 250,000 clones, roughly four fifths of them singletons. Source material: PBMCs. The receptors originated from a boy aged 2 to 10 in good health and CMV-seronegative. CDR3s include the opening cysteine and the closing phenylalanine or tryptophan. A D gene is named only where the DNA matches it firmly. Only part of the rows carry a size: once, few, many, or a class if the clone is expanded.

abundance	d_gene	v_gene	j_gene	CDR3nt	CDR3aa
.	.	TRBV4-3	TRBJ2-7	TGCGCCAGCAGCCAAGTGACCGGGTGGCCCTACGAGCAGTACTTC	CASSQVTGWPYEQYF
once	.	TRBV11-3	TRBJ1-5	TGTGCCAGCAGCTACCCCCGAGATACTCTAAATCAGCCCCAGCATTTT	CASSYPRDTLNQPQHF
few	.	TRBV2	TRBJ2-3	TGTGCCAGCAACCGGGATACGCAGTATTTT	CASNRDTQYF
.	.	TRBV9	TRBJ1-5	TGTGCCAGCAGCGTATCCCCTGATCAGCCCCAGCATTTT	CASSVSPDQPQHF
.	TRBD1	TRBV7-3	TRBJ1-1	TGTGCCAGCAGCCGGGACAGATTCACTGAAGCTTTCTTT	CASSRDRFTEAFF
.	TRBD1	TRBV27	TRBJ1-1	TGTGCCAGCAGGACGACAGGGGAAGGAGCTTTCTTT	CASRTTGEGAFF
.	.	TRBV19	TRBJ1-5	TGTGCCAGTAGTATCGGTTGGGGGGTGGGCAATCAGCCCCAGCATTTT	CASSIGWGVGNQPQHF
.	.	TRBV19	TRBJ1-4	TGTGCCAGTAGTGCACAGGGTGATAAGGAAAAACTGTTTTTT	CASSAQGDKEKLFF
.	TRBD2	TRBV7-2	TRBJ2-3	TGTGCCAGCAGCTTAGTAGCCACTAGCGGGGGGATAAATACGCAGTATTTT	CASSLVATSGGINTQYF
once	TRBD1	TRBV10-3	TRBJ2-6	TGTGCCATCAGTGAGTCGATGGACAGGGGTGACTCTGGGGCCAACGTCCTGACTTTC	CAISESMDRGDSGANVLTF
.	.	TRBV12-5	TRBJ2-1	TGTGCTAGTGGTTTAGGCAGGGGCTACAATGAGCAGTTCTTC	CASGLGRGYNEQFF